Following are 3 T cell receptor beta chains from one sample sequenced in a study of glioma-infiltrating T cells. Amplification of TCR alpha and beta CDR3 regions from RNA used iRepertoire nested multiplex PCR. MiXCR, applied by TCRdb to the multiplex PCR reads, yields one record per CDR3 protein. The sample records approximately 110,000 distinct CDR3 sequences, around 23% being singletons. Sequenced: glioma tissue, nonneoplastic brain tissue, or PBMCs (not recorded which). The source of these receptors is a human donor with low-grade glioma or glioblastoma, undergoing nonglioma brain surgery, or in good health (not recorded which).

This clonotype came up a few times. The chain employs TRBV29-1 and TRBJ2-7; 10 bases map to TRBD1. Looked up from germline, CDR1 is SQVTM and CDR2 is ANQGSEA. The V and J ends lost 4 bases and 4 bases, in that order; junction bases with no gene match: 7. The length of the CDR3 is 14 residues. The CDR3 is CSVGRQGANYEQYF. The CDR3 DNA sequence: TGCAGCGTTGGAAGACAGGGGGCTAATTACGAGCAGTACTTC.

This clonotype was counted at least ten times. This chain connects TRBV28 to TRBJ2-7; D gene uncertain. The V gene's germline CDR1 is MDHEN and CDR2 SYDVKM. This CDR3 is 11 amino acids long. Trimming took 2 bases from V and 7 from J, leaving 6 bases between them. In DNA form, the CDR3 reads TGTGCCAGCAGTTTAGGCGAAGAGCAGTACTTC. Translated: CASSLGEEQYF.

This clonotype showed up many times. The V call is TRBV4-1, the J call TRBJ2-1, with D perhaps TRBD1 (6 bases). The CDR3 loop spans 12 amino acids. In germline, CDR1 is MGHRA, CDR2 YSYEKL. V lost 1 base and J lost 9, with 7 bases in between. The CDR3 nucleotides read TGCGCCAGCAGCCAAGTAGGGGGTGAGCAGTTCTTC. Translation gives CASSQVGGEQFF.